The clone carrying this T cell receptor beta chain has just one count. The sample originates from a study of blood T cell repertoires in COVID-19. In the study overall: COVID-19 samples collected from the United States, Italy and Spain covered acute and convalescent phases. T cells, B-cell-depleted T cells, or PBMCs provided the cDNA or gDNA that served as material.

CDR1 and CDR2 from the germline V gene are LNHDA and SQIVND (reference sequence). The ends were cut back, 5 bases at V and 3 bases at J, with 16 bases in the middle. The CDR3 is 15 amino acids. In the study's own analysis: Estimation of nucleated cell counts was performed using reference gene primer amplification. Assay: immunoSEQ multiplex PCR; the TCRdb copy retains only in-frame clones and omits some. V and J calls and clone size are as listed in that table; D and trimming were resolved from the DNA. The sample yields approximately 120,000 clones, 65% to 85% seen once. Specimen: peripheral blood. The receptor was isolated from a man older than 75 with active or convalescent COVID-19. V gene TRBV19 combines with J gene TRBJ2-5, with D tentatively TRBD1 (6 bases). The CDR3 protein is CASSPGVIREETQYF. The CDR3 DNA reads as TGTGCCAGTAGTCCAGGGGTTATACGGGAAGAGACCCAGTACTTC.